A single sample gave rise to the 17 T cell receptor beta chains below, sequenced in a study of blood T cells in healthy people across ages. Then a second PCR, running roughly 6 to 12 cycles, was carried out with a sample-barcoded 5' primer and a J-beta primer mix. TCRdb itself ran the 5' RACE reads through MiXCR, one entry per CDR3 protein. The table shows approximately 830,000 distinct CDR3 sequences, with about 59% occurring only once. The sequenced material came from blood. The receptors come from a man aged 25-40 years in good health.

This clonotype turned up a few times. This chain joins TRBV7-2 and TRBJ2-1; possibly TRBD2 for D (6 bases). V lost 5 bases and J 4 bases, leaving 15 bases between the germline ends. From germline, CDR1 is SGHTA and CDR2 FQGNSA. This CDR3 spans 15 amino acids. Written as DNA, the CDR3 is TGTGCCAGCAGCCTAAGACTAGTTTCTTACAATGAGCAGTTCTTC. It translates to CASSLRLVSYNEQFF.

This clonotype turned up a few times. The CDR3 DNA is TGTGCCAGCAGCTTAGCGGCTGGGAGTAGAGGATATGGCTACACCTTC. It translates to CASSLAAGSRGYGYTF. The rearrangement links TRBV7-9 to TRBJ1-2; D gene unclear. The V end was cut by 0 bases, the J end by 5 bases, with 16 bases between. The germline gives CDR1 SEHNR, CDR2 FQNEAQ (reference sequence). The CDR3 is 16 amino acids.

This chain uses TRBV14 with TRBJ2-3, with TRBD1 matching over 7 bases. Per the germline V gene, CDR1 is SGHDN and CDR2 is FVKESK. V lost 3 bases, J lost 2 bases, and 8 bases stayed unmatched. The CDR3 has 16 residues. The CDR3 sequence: CASSHEPGQLTDTQYF. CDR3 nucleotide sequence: TGTGCCAGCAGCCATGAGCCGGGACAGCTCACAGATACGCAGTATTTT. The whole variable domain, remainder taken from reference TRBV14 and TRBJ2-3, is EAGVTQFPSHSVIEKGQTVTLRCDPISGHDNLYWYRRVMGKEIKFLLHFVKESKQDESGMPNNRFLAERTGGTYSTLKVQPAELEDSGVYFCASSHEPGQLTDTQYFGPGTRLTVL.

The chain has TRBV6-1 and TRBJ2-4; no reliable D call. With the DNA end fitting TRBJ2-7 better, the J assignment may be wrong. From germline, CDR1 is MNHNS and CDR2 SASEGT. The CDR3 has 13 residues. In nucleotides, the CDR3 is TGTGCCAGCAGTGAAAATACAGCTTACGAGCAGTACTTC. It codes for CASSENTAYEQYF.

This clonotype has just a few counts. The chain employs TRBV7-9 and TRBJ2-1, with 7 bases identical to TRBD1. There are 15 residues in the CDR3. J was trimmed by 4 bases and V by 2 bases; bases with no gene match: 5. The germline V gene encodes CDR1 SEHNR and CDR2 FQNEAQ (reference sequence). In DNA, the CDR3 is TGTGCCAGCAGCTTATTACAGGGGCATTACAATGAGCAGTTCTTC. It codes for CASSLLQGHYNEQFF.

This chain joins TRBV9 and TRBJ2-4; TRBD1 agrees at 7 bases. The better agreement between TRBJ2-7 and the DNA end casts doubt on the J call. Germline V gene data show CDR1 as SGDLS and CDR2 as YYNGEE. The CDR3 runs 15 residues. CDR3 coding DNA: TGTGCCAGCAGCGTAGCCCCGACAGGGATCCACGAGCAGTACTTC. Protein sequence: CASSVAPTGIHEQYF.

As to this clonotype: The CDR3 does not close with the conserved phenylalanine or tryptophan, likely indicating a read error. The CDR3 region has the DNA TGCAGTGCTAGAGATCCCGGGAGGAATGAGCAGTTCCTC. Translating gives CSARDPGRNEQFL. This chain connects TRBV20-1 to TRBJ2-1; 7 bases are a match to TRBD2. Germline-derived CDR1 and CDR2 are DFQATT and SNEGSKA (reference sequence). With V trimmed by 0 bases and J by 7 bases, 3 bases remained unmatched. The CDR3 contains 13 residues.

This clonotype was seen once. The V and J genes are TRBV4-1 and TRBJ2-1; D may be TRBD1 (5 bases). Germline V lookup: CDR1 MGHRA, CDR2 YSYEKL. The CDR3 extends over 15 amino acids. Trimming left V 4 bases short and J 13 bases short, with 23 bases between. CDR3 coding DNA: TGCGCCAGCAGCCCGACGATGGTTGGTGGGGCAGCCCAGTTCTTC. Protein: CASSPTMVGGAAQFF.

The CDR3 nucleotides read TGTGCCACCAGTGGTCGACAGGGATTTGTGGAGACCCAGTACTTC. Translation gives CATSGRQGFVETQYF. This rearrangement joins TRBV24-1 to TRBJ2-7, with 7 bases matching TRBD1. The end of the DNA aligns better with TRBJ2-5, so the J call may be wrong. The CDR3 spans 15 residues. Germline V lookup: CDR1 KGHDR, CDR2 SFDVKD.

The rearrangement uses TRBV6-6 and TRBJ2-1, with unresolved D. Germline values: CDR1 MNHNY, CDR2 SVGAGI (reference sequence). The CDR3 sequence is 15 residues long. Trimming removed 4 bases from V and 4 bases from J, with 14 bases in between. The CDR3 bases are TGTGCCAGCAGTTCAGACACCCCACAGTACAATGAGCAGTTCTTC. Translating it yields CASSSDTPQYNEQFF.

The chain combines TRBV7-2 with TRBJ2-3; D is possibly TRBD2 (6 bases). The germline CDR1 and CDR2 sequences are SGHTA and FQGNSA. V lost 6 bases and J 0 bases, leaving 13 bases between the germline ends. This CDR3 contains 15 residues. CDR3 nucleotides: TGTGCCAGCAGTTTAAGGGACTCGAGCACAGATACGCAGTATTTT. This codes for CASSLRDSSTDTQYF.

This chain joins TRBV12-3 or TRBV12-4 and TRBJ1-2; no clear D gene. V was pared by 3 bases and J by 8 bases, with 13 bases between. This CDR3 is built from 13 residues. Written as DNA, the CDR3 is TGTGCCAGCAGTTTTGGGGAGCTAATAGGCTACACCTTC. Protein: CASSFGELIGYTF.

CDR3 coding DNA: TGCGCCAGCAGCCCGGGGGGCCGAATTTCAGCAACTAATGAAAAACTGTTTTTT. Protein: CASSPGGRISATNEKLFF. The chain uses TRBV5-1 and TRBJ1-4; maybe TRBD1 (6 bases). The CDR3 is 18 amino acids. V lost 4 bases and J lost 0, with 19 bases in between. Germline V gives CDR1 SGHRS, CDR2 YFSETQ.

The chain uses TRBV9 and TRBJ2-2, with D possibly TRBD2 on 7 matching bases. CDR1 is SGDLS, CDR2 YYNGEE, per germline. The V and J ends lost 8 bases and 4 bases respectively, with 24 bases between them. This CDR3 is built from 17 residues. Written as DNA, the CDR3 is TGTGCCAGTACCGGGCGGGGAGGGGGAATTGTCACCGGGGAGCTGTTTTTT. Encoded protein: CASTGRGGGIVTGELFF.

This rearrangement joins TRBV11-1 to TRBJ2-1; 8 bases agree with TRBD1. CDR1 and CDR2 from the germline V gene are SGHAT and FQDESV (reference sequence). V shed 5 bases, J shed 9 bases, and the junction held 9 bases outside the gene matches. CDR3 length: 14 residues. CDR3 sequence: CASSPQGALSEQFF. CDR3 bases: TGTGCCAGCAGCCCGCAGGGGGCCCTCAGTGAGCAGTTCTTC.

The DNA of the CDR3 is TGTGCCAGCAGCATGGGTGGGGGCAACGAGCAGTACTTC. It is translated as CASSMGGGNEQYF. The V call is TRBV5-6, the J call TRBJ2-4; perhaps TRBD1 as D (6 bases). The J call may be incorrect, as the DNA end agrees better with TRBJ2-7. CDR3 length: 13 amino acids. Germline CDR1 and CDR2: SGHDT and YYEEEE.

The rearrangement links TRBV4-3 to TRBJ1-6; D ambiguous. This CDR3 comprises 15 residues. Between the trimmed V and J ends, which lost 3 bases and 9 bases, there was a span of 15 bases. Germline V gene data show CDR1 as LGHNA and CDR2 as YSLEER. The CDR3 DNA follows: TGCGCCAGCAGCCAGAGGGCCCCTTGGGGTTCACCCCTCCACTTT. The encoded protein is CASSQRAPWGSPLHF.